This TCR beta chain stems from a study of blood T cell repertoires in COVID-19 (dated by TCRdb to the early 2020s). About the study as a whole: The collaborator samples originated in the United States, Italy and Spain and spanned the acute and convalescent phases of COVID-19. A freely available public database, intended as a resource for researchers studying the immune response to SARS-CoV-2, is where the repertoires were released. A de-identified subject ID, COVID-19 status, age in years and sex were almost always included in the sample metadata. Samples came from the ongoing ImmuneRACE study (first 160 participants) plus 1,254 subjects from 6 global collaborators. Where HLA class I and class II types were available, the types were taken from metadata supplied by the sample provider, not from assay-based typing. The material from the prospective study consisted of cDNA or gDNA derived from T cells, B-cell-depleted T cells, or PBMCs. The dataset comprised deeply sampled blood TCRbeta repertoires from subjects exposed to, actively infected with, or recovered from COVID-19.

Beyond this particular receptor, the publication reports: The quantity of clinical and demographic metadata differed by source and by participant and was supplied without curation.

At one collaborating source in Seattle, patients were enrolled during active infection and were followed longitudinally through the course of disease. Whole blood was collected in K2EDTA tubes by collaborating institutions according to the institutions' own protocols. For TCRbeta analysis, collaborator samples were shipped as frozen whole blood, as isolated PBMCs, or as DNA extracted from either sample type. TCRbeta CDR3 regions were amplified from genomic DNA by means of the immunoSEQ Assay, a bias-controlled multiplex PCR. The authors' analysis ran thus. The number of nucleated cells in each sample was estimated from the amplification of reference gene primers within the assay. Sequence reads were collapsed and filtered to measure the absolute abundance of every unique TCRbeta CDR3 rearrangement. For each sample, productive Simpson clonality was calculated by taking the square root of Simpson's diversity index across productive rearrangements. TCRdb carries this immuneACCESS record with in-frame sequences only. Its versions omit some clonotypes, under half of them owing to an unresolved V gene in the studies checked, with the rest unexplained. V, J and clone size are those of that table, while D and trimming were read from the DNA. This sample is represented by 150,000 or so clones; 87% of them were singletons. 10% of the sample lies in the top ten.

A word on this clone: Its target antigen remains unknown. One base away there is no much larger clone; base qualities are not given.

The receptor was derived from a woman between 70 and 85 years old with COVID-19, enrolled during active disease. Sequenced material: peripheral blood.

The CDR3 region: CASTKDILYSNQPQHF. The DNA reads as follows: TGTGCCAGCACCAAAGACATCTTATATAGCAATCAGCCCCAGCATTTT. This chain joins TRBV28 to TRBJ1-5; no D gene call is confident. The trim is 7 bases for V and 0 bases for J, with a gap of 16 bases between the germline ends. Counted from cysteine to phenylalanine, this CDR3 has 16 amino acids. Of the read, only the CDR3 DNA is kept; its 48 bases are in frame from base 1. CDR1 and CDR2, per the germline V gene, are MDHEN and SYDVKM.